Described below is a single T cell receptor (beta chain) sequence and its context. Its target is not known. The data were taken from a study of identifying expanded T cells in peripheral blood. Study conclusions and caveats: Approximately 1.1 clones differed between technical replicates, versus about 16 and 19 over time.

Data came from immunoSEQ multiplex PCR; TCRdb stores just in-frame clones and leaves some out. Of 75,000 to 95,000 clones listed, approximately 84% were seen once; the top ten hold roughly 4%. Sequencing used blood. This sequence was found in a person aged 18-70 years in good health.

For the CDR3, the DNA is TGCGCCAGCAGTGATAGGGCAGAGTACAATCAGCCCCAGCATTTT. Translation: CASSDRAEYNQPQHF. The chain links TRBV10-1 to TRBJ1-5; D remains unclear. Per germline, CDR1 WNHNN and CDR2 SYGVQD (reference sequence). The CDR3 loop spans 15 amino acids. V was cut by 3 bases and J by 3 bases, with 12 bases left in between.